This entry lists 24 T cell receptor beta chains sequenced from one sample in a study of monozygotic twins with inflammatory bowel disease. TCRdb reprocessed the 5' RACE reads and keeps a single row for each CDR3 protein, giving no DNA. The specimen's table records around 450,000 distinct CDR3 sequences. The sample consisted of blood. The source of these receptors is a human donor with ulcerative colitis or Crohn's disease, or a healthy co-twin of an affected twin (not recorded which).

The chain couples TRBV27 to TRBJ2-7; TCRdb reports TRBD1, a call that lacks DNA to check it against. The CDR3 consists of 17 residues. The germline V gene encodes CDR1 MNHEY and CDR2 SMNVEV (reference sequence). The CDR3 here is CASSPGPPGVPPYEQYF.

The chain uses TRBV7-9 and TRBJ1-6; the TCRdb D gene call, TRBD1, has no DNA to confirm it. The CDR3 length is 14 residues. Germline-derived CDR1 and CDR2 are SEHNR and FQNEAQ (reference sequence). The chain's CDR3 is CASSLDRGTSPLHF.

The genes are TRBV7-8 and TRBJ2-3. CDR1 SGHVS and CDR2 FQNEAQ come from the germline V gene. The CDR3 has 14 amino acids. The CDR3 here is CASSSLRSTDTQYF. Supplemented by reference TRBV7-8 and TRBJ2-3, the full variable domain reads GAGVSQSPRYKVAKRGQDVALRCDPISGHVSLFWYQQALGQGPEFLTYFQNEAQLDKSGLPSDRFFAERPEGSVSTLKIQRTQQEDSAVYLCASSSLRSTDTQYFGPGTRLTVL.

The rearrangement joins TRBV7-9 to TRBJ1-2; TCRdb's D call, TRBD1, is unchecked because there is no DNA. CDR1 is SEHNR, CDR2 FQNEAQ, per germline (reference sequence). The CDR3 totals 14 residues. CDR3: CASSFIAGDGGYTF.

This rearrangement joins TRBV20-1 to TRBJ2-1; without DNA, the TCRdb call of TRBD2 cannot be checked. The germline V gene encodes CDR1 DFQATT and CDR2 SNEGSKA (reference sequence). The CDR3 is made up of 18 amino acids. The CDR3 loop is CSASGTSGRRISYNEQFF.

This chain connects TRBV5-5 to TRBJ2-7; the D call from TCRdb, TRBD2, cannot be confirmed without DNA. The length of the CDR3 is 16 residues. Germline loops: CDR1 SGHKS, CDR2 YYEKEE (reference sequence). CDR3 loop: CASSLLWATQGYEQYF.

This chain joins TRBV5-6 and TRBJ1-2. CDR1 is SGHDT, CDR2 YYEEEE, per germline. The CDR3 is 12 residues long. The CDR3 reads CASSSTDYGYTF.

J is TRBJ2-2 and V is TRBV5-6; without DNA, the TCRdb call of TRBD1 cannot be checked. The CDR3 consists of 14 residues. Germline V lookup: CDR1 SGHDT, CDR2 YYEEEE. The CDR3 loop reads CASSSYMPPGELFF.

The chain links TRBV3-1 to TRBJ2-7. The CDR3 runs 14 residues. The V gene's germline CDR1 is LGHDT and CDR2 YNNKEL (reference sequence). The CDR3 is CASSHEGITYEQYF.

The gene calls are TRBV6-1 and TRBJ2-1; TCRdb indicates TRBD1, and absent DNA this call remains unverified. Germline CDR1 reads MNHNS; CDR2 reads SASEGT. The CDR3 spans 15 residues. This CDR3 is CASRITGDPYNEQFF.

The chain carries TRBV5-1 and TRBJ2-7; TCRdb picks TRBD2, but there is no DNA to check that call. The CDR3 covers 15 residues. Germline assignment: CDR1 SGHRS and CDR2 YFSETQ. The CDR3 reads CASSLDRGFTYEQYF.

This chain connects TRBV5-1 to TRBJ2-2; the D gene TCRdb calls, TRBD1, cannot be checked with no DNA. The CDR3 loop spans 16 amino acids. Germline-derived CDR1 and CDR2 are SGHRS and YFSETQ. The CDR3 protein is CASSEFQGTNTGELFF.

This chain uses TRBV18 with TRBJ2-1. In germline, CDR1 is KGHSH, CDR2 LQKENI. The CDR3 sequence is 14 residues long. CDR3 region: CASSPGHSRDEQYF. Together with reference TRBV18 and TRBJ2-1, the CDR3 gives the full variable domain: NAGVMQNPRHLVRRRGQEARLRCSPMKGHSHVYWYRQLPEEGLKFMVYLQKENIIDESGMPKERFSAEFPKEGPSILRIQQVVRGDSAAYFCASSPGHSRDEQYFGPGTRLTVL.

The CDR3 loop is CASSRGDSGSPLHF. The chain recombines TRBV5-4 with TRBJ1-6. The length of the CDR3 is 14 residues. In germline, CDR1 is SGHNT, CDR2 YYREEE (reference sequence).

The chain links TRBV7-9 to TRBJ2-1. In germline, CDR1 is SEHNR, CDR2 FQNEAQ (reference sequence). The CDR3 sequence is 13 residues long. The CDR3 protein is CASRLFDLNEQFF.

This chain links TRBV20-1 with TRBJ2-3; the D call of TRBD2 rests on TCRdb alone, since no DNA is present to check it. In germline, CDR1 is DFQATT, CDR2 SNEGSKA (reference sequence). There are 14 residues in the CDR3. The CDR3 loop is CSAATSGGVDTQYF.

This sequence joins TRBV4-1 and TRBJ2-5; the D gene TCRdb calls, TRBD1, cannot be checked with no DNA. Per germline, CDR1 MGHRA and CDR2 YSYEKL. CDR3 length equals 15 residues. CDR3 loop: CASSQAETGRETQYF.

The chain carries TRBV5-1 and TRBJ1-1; TCRdb names TRBD1, which stays unverified in the absence of DNA. Looked up from germline, CDR1 is SGHRS and CDR2 is YFSETQ. CDR3 length: 14 residues. CDR3 residues: CASASGGPNTEAFF. Based on the CDR3 plus reference TRBV5-1 and TRBJ1-1, the full variable domain is KAGVTQTPRYLIKTRGQQVTLSCSPISGHRSVSWYQQTPGQGLQFLFEYFSETQRNKGNFPGRFSGRQFSNSRSEMNVSTLELGDSALYLCASASGGPNTEAFFGQGTRLTVV.

CDR3 in amino acids: CSASRQGYEQYF. This chain joins TRBV20-1 and TRBJ2-7; the D gene TCRdb calls, TRBD1, cannot be checked with no DNA. Germline V CDR1 and CDR2: DFQATT, SNEGSKA (reference sequence). The CDR3 length is 12 residues.

This sequence joins TRBV20-1 and TRBJ1-3; the TCRdb D gene call, TRBD1, has no DNA to confirm it. The CDR3 sequence is 15 residues long. In germline, CDR1 is DFQATT, CDR2 SNEGSKA (reference sequence). CDR3 sequence reads: CSAFPGQGSGNTIYF.

This chain connects TRBV20-1 to TRBJ2-5. The CDR3 has 12 residues. From germline, CDR1 is DFQATT and CDR2 SNEGSKA (reference sequence). CDR3 loop: CSAKINLETQYF.

V gene TRBV3-1 combines with J gene TRBJ2-3; TCRdb picks TRBD2, but there is no DNA to check that call. The germline V gene encodes CDR1 LGHDT and CDR2 YNNKEL (reference sequence). This CDR3 is built from 15 residues. The CDR3 is CASSQTLLPTDTQYF.

V is TRBV5-1 and J is TRBJ1-6; TCRdb proposes TRBD1, but this gene call is untestable without DNA. Germline values: CDR1 SGHRS, CDR2 YFSETQ. This CDR3 has 16 amino acids. The CDR3 protein is CASRIFRQGDNSPLHF.

This chain joins TRBV4-1 and TRBJ2-7; no DNA is available, so the TRBD2 call from TCRdb remains unchecked. Germline CDR1 is MGHRA and CDR2 is YSYEKL. CDR3 length: 15 residues. This chain's CDR3 is CASSLLAGVRYEQYF.